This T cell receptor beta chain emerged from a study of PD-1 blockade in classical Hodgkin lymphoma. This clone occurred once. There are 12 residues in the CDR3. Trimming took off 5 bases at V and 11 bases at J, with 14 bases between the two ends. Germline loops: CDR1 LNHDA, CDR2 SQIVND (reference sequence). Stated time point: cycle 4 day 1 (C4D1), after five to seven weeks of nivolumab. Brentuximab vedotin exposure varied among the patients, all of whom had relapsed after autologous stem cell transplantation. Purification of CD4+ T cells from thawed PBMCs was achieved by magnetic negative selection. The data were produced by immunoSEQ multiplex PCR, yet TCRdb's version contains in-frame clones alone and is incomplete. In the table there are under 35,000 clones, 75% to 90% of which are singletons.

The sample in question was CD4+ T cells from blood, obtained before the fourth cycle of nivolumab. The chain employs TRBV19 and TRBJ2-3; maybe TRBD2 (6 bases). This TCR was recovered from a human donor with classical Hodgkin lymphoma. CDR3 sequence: CASSATSSMQYF. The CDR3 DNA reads TGTGCCAGTAGTGCGACTAGTTCCATGCAGTATTTT.